These 14 T cell receptor beta chains came from one sample sequenced in a study of blood T cells in healthy people across ages. The use of a sample-barcoded 5' primer and a J-beta primer mix characterized a second PCR of about 6 to 11 cycles. TCRdb independently ran MiXCR on the 5' RACE reads; one entry per CDR3 protein. The sample records about 830,000 distinct CDR3 sequences, approximately 65% being singletons. What was sequenced was blood. These receptors were obtained from a man aged 30 to 39 in good health.

The rearrangement joins TRBV7-2 to TRBJ1-4; 7 bases fit TRBD1. V lost 7 bases to trimming and J lost 7 bases; unmatched junction nucleotides: 6. The V gene's germline CDR1 is SGHTA and CDR2 FQGNSA. The CDR3 is made up of 13 amino acids. The CDR3 DNA reads as TGTGCCAGCAAAGGGGGCGTGTCTGAAAAACTGTTTTTT. It codes for CASKGGVSEKLFF.

The rearrangement uses TRBV7-2 and TRBJ2-1; no reliable D call. The V gene's germline CDR1 is SGHTA and CDR2 FQGNSA. This CDR3 spans 11 amino acids. Trimming stripped 1 base from V and 9 bases from J, with 4 bases between. The CDR3 DNA sequence: TGTGCCAGCAGCTTAGGTTGTGAGCAGTTCTTC. Its translation is CASSLGCEQFF.

The chain has TRBV11-1 and TRBJ2-7, with D tentatively TRBD1 or TRBD2 (6 bases each). The CDR3 runs to 15 residues. Germline CDR1 and CDR2: SGHAT and FQDESV (reference sequence). The germline V and J ends were trimmed by 5 bases and 0 bases, with 14 bases remaining between them. The CDR3 DNA reads as TGTGCCAGCAGCATTGGAGGGGGGCTCTCCTACGAGCAGTACTTC. Its translation is CASSIGGGLSYEQYF.

The gene calls are TRBV5-1 and TRBJ2-1; 8 bases align to TRBD1. Per germline, CDR1 SGHRS and CDR2 YFSETQ. V shed 7 bases, J shed 4 bases, and the junction held 10 bases outside the gene matches. The CDR3 loop spans 15 amino acids. The CDR3: CASCLQGARYNEQFF. CDR3 sequence (DNA): TGCGCCAGCTGTCTCCAGGGGGCCCGTTACAATGAGCAGTTCTTC. The full variable domain, with the rest looked up from reference TRBV5-1 and TRBJ2-1, is KAGVTQTPRYLIKTRGQQVTLSCSPISGHRSVSWYQQTPGQGLQFLFEYFSETQRNKGNFPGRFSGRQFSNSRSEMNVSTLELGDSALYLCASCLQGARYNEQFFGPGTRLTVL.

The genes are TRBV15 and TRBJ2-2; 8 positions agree with TRBD1. The germline gives CDR1 LNHNV, CDR2 YYDKDF (reference sequence). Trimming took 0 bases from V and 4 from J; bases not matched to a gene: 4. CDR3 size: 16 residues. The CDR3 loop is CATSRDYDRGTGELFF. The CDR3 coding sequence is TGTGCCACCAGCAGAGATTACGACAGGGGCACCGGGGAGCTGTTTTTT.

This clonotype was detected only a few times. The CDR3 DNA reads TGTGCCAGCAGCGTCGGGACAGGGTCGAACACCGGGGAGCTGTTTTTT. It is translated as CASSVGTGSNTGELFF. The chain has TRBV9 and TRBJ2-2; 9 bases agree with TRBD1. Germline trimming cut 2 bases from V and 0 bases from J; bases unmatched to any gene: 2. This CDR3 contains 16 residues. Germline-derived CDR1 and CDR2 are SGDLS and YYNGEE.

This clonotype came up a few times. The chain has TRBV4-3 and TRBJ2-7; D gene unclear. The germline CDR1 and CDR2 sequences are LGHNA and YSLEER. V was trimmed by 4 bases and J by 1 base, leaving 17 bases between them. The CDR3 covers 16 residues. Here the CDR3 reads CASSPSFGGGSYEQYF. The DNA for the CDR3 is TGCGCCAGCAGCCCCTCCTTCGGTGGCGGATCCTACGAGCAGTACTTC.

The chain is built from TRBV10-3 and TRBJ1-2; D is unresolved. From germline, CDR1 is ENHRY and CDR2 SYGVKD. The CDR3 has 14 amino acids. With 8 bases removed from V and 3 bases from J, the gap between germline ends came to 16 bases. The CDR3 loop reads CAIFRPGRDYGYTF. The CDR3 DNA is TGTGCCATCTTTCGACCCGGACGGGACTATGGCTACACCTTC.

The chain combines TRBV4-2 with TRBJ2-7, with D tentatively TRBD1 (5 bases). Per the germline V gene, CDR1 is LGHNA and CDR2 is YNFKEQ. The CDR3 is 19 residues long. The germline V and J ends were trimmed by 1 base and 0 bases, with 22 bases remaining between them. Here the CDR3 DNA reads TGTGCCAGCAGCCAAGTTTCAGGGCGTGCCAGCCAGATCTCCTACGAGCAGTACTTC. It specifies CASSQVSGRASQISYEQYF.

This clonotype turned up a few times. The chain uses TRBV7-2 and TRBJ2-5; D is undetermined. Germline CDR1 is SGHTA and CDR2 is FQGNSA. V was pared by 5 bases and J by 0 bases, with 7 bases between. The CDR3 is 13 residues long. The CDR3, as DNA: TGTGCCAGCAGCCCCGGAAACCAAGAGACCCAGTACTTC. This sequence encodes CASSPGNQETQYF.

The gene calls are TRBV6-5 and TRBJ1-5, with a tentative D call TRBD1 (6 bases). V lost 0 bases and J 6 bases, leaving 12 bases between the germline ends. The CDR3 consists of 15 residues. CDR1 and CDR2 from the germline V gene are MNHEY and SVGAGI. The CDR3: CASSYSGGTTQPQHF. The DNA of the CDR3 is TGTGCCAGCAGTTACTCCGGGGGCACAACTCAGCCCCAGCATTTT.

The chain is built from TRBV7-9 and TRBJ2-7; the D is unclear. Germline values: CDR1 SEHNR, CDR2 FQNEAQ (reference sequence). V dropped 5 bases and J dropped 0 bases, with 11 bases sitting between them. This CDR3 spans 14 amino acids. DNA of the CDR3: TGTGCCAGCAGCCGAGGCAGTTCCTCCTACGAGCAGTACTTC. This encodes CASSRGSSSYEQYF.

Remarks on this clonotype: One end of the junction is discordant with germline, which a read error may explain. The chain links TRBV7-2 to TRBJ1-2, with 9 bases identical to TRBD1. The CDR3 is 15 residues long. Germline-derived CDR1 and CDR2 are SGHTA and FQGNSA. CDR3 in amino acids: CAGSLFGTGNYGYTF. CDR3 nucleotide sequence: TGTGCCGGCAGCCTATTCGGGACAGGGAACTATGGCTACACCTTC.

The rearrangement joins TRBV2 to TRBJ2-2; D may be TRBD1 (6 bases). The CDR3 contains 14 residues. The ends were cut back, 5 bases at V and 6 bases at J, with 13 bases in the middle. The germline CDR1 and CDR2 sequences are SNHLY and FYNNEI. This CDR3 is CASSFNRVSGELFF. The CDR3 DNA follows: TGTGCCAGCAGTTTTAACAGGGTCTCCGGGGAGCTGTTTTTT.